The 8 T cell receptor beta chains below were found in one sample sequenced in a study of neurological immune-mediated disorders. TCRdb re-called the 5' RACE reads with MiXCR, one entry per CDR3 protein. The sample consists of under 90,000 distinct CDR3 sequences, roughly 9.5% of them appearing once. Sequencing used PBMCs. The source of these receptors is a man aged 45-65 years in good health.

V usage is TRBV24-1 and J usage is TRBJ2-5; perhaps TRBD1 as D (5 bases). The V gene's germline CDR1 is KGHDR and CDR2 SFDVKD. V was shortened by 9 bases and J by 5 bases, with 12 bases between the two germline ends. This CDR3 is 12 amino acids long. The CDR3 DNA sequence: TGTGCCACCCCACAGGTTCGGGAGACCCAGTACTTC. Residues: CATPQVRETQYF.

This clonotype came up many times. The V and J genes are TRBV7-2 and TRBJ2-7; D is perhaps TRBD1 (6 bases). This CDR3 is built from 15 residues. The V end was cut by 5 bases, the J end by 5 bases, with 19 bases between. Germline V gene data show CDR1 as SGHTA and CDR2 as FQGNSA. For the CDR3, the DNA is TGTGCCAGCAGCCCCATGTCGCTTACAGGGCACGAGCAGTACTTC. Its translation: CASSPMSLTGHEQYF.

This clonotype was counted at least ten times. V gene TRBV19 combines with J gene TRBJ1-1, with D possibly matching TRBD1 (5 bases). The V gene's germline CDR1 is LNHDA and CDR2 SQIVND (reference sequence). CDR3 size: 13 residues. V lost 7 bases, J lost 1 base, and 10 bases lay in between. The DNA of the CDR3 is TGTGCCAGTAAGCAGGGCGCGAACACTGAAGCTTTCTTT. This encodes CASKQGANTEAFF. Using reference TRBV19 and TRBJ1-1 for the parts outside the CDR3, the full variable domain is DGGITQSPKYLFRKEGQNVTLSCEQNLNHDAMYWYRQDPGQGLRLIYYSQIVNDFQKGDIAEGYSVSREKKESFPLTVTSAQKNPTAFYLCASKQGANTEAFFGQGTRLTVV.

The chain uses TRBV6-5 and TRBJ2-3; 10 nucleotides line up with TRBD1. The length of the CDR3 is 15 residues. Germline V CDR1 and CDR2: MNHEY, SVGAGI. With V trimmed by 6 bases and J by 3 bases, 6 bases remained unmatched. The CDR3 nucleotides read TGTGCCAGCAGCCAGGGACAGGGGAGGACAGATACGCAGTATTTT. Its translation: CASSQGQGRTDTQYF.

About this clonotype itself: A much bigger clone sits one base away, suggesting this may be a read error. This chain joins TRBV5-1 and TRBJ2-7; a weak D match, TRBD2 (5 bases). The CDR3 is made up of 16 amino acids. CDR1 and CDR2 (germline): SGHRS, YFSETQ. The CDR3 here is CTSSRSGITGSYEQYF. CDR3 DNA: TGCACCAGCAGCCGATCCGGGATCACGGGGTCCTACGAGCAGTACTTC.

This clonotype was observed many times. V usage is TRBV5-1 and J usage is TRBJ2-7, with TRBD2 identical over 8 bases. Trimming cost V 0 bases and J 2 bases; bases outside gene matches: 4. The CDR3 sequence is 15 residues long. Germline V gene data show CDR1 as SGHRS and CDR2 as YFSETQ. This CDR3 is CASSLGTSGTYEQYF. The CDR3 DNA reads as TGCGCCAGCAGCTTGGGCACTAGCGGTACCTACGAGCAGTACTTC.

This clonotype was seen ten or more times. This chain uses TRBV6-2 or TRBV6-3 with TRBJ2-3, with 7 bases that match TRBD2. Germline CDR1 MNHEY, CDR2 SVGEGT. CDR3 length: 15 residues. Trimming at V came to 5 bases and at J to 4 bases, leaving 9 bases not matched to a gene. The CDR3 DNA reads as TGTGCCAGCAGTAAGCGGGGCCTAGGGTCAGATACGCAGTATTTT. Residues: CASSKRGLGSDTQYF.

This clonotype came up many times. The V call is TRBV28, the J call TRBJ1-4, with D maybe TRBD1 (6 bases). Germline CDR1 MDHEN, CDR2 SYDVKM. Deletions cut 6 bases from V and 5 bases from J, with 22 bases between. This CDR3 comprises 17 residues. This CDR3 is CASSPLRGAQRNEKLFF. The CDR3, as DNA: TGTGCCAGCAGCCCTCTTCGGGGGGCGCAAAGGAATGAAAAACTGTTTTTT.